This T cell receptor (beta chain) was obtained from a study of cytomegalovirus exposure and HLA in healthy donors. The overall study: Of approximately 400 genotyped donors, around 84% clustered with self-reported Caucasian donors.

Though probably carrying unrecorded immune exposures, donors were nominally healthy at sampling. The CDR3 has 13 amino acids. The V gene end was trimmed by 4 bases and the J gene end by 3 bases; junction bases not matched to a gene: 2. CDR1 and CDR2 (germline): MNHEY, SMNVEV (reference sequence). Whole-study results and caveats: In a later analysis, a missense DCLRE1C variant was linked to TCR beta V- and J-gene trimming.

Comment on this clone: The antigen is not known.

The PCR had 60 Vbeta and 13 Jbeta primers. Per the authors' pipeline: An analysis performed later counted roughly 79 million unique TCR beta chains (around 11 million of them shared). The assay was immunoSEQ multiplex PCR, and TCRdb's table has in-frame clones only and misses some. The V and J calls and clone size are taken from that table; D and trimming were inferred from the DNA. The table has over 150,000 clones, about 65% seen once; the top ten hold around 4.5%. V usage is TRBV27 and J usage is TRBJ1-2; 7 bases align to TRBD1. This TCR derives from a woman under 30 in good health and CMV-seropositive. Sequencing used PBMCs. The CDR3 loop is CASSYGTDYGYTF. The CDR3 region has the DNA TGTGCCAGCAGTTACGGGACAGACTATGGCTACACCTTC.